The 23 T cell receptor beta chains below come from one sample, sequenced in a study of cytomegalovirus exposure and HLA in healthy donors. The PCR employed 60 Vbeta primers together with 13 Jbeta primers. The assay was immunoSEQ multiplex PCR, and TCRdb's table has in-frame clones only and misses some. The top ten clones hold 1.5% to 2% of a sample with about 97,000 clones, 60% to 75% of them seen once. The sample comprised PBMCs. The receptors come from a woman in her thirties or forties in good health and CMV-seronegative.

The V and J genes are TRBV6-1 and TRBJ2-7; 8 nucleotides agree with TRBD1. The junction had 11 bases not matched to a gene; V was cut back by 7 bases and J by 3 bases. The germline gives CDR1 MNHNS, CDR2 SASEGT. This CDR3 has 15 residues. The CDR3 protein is CASKISDRGSYEQYF. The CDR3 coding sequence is TGTGCCAGCAAGATAAGCGACAGGGGCAGCTACGAGCAGTACTTC.

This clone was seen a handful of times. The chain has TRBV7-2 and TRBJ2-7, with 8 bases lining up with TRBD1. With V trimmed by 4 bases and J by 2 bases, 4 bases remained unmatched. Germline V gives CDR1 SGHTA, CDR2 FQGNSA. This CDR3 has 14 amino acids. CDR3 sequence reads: CASSSGTGPYEQYF. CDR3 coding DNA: TGTGCCAGCAGCTCCGGGACAGGTCCCTACGAGCAGTACTTC.

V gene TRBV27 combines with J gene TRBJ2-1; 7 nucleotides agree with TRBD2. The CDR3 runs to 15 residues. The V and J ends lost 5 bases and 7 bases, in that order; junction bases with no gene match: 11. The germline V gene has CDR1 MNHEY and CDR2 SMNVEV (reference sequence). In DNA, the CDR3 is TGTGCCAGCAGTCCGATGGCGGGAGTGAGGAATGAGCAGTTCTTC. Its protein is CASSPMAGVRNEQFF.

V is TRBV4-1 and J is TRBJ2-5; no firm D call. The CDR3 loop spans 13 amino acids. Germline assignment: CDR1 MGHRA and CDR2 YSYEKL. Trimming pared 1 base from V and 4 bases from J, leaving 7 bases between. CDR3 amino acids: CASSQARRETQYF. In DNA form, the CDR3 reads TGCGCCAGCAGCCAAGCACGGAGAGAGACCCAGTACTTC.

The CDR3 coding sequence is TGCGCCAGCAGCTTGGAGGCAGGCGCCTATGGCTACACCTTC. Protein product: CASSLEAGAYGYTF. The V gene is TRBV5-1, the J gene TRBJ1-2; D not resolved. The CDR3 extends over 14 amino acids. Per the germline V gene, CDR1 is SGHRS and CDR2 is YFSETQ. V was pared by 0 bases and J by 4 bases, with 10 bases between.

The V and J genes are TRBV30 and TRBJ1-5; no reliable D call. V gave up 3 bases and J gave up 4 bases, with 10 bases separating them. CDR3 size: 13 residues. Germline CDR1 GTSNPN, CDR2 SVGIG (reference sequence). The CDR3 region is CAWSDTVNQPQHF. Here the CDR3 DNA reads TGTGCCTGGAGCGACACGGTGAATCAGCCCCAGCATTTT.

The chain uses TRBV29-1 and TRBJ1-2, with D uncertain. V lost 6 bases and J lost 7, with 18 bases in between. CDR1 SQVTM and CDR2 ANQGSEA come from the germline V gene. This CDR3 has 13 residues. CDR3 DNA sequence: TGCAGCGTGGCAGGACGAGCGGCTATTGGCTACACCTTC. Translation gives CSVAGRAAIGYTF.

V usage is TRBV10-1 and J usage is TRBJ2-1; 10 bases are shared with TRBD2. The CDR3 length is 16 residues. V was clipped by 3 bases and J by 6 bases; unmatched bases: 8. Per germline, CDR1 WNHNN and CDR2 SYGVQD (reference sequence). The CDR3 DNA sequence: TGCGCCAGCAGTGACTATGGGCTAGCGGGAGCCAATGAGCAGTTCTTC. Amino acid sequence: CASSDYGLAGANEQFF.

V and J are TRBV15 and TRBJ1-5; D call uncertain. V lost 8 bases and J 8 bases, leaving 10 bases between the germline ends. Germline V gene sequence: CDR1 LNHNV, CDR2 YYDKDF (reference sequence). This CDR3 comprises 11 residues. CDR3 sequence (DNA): TGTGCCACCGGGGAGGAAGAGCCCCAGCATTTT. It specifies CATGEEEPQHF.

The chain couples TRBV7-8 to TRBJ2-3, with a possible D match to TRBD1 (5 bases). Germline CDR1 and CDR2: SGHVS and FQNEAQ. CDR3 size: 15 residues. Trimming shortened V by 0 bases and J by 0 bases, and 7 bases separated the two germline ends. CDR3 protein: CASSLAGVSTDTQYF. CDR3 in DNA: TGTGCCAGCAGCTTAGCAGGGGTTAGCACAGATACGCAGTATTTT.

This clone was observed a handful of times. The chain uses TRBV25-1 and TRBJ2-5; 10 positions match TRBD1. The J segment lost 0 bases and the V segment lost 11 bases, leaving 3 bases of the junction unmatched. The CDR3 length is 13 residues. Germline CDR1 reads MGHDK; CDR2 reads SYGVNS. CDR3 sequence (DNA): TGTGCCGGAGGGACAGGGGACCAAGAGACCCAGTACTTC. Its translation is CAGGTGDQETQYF.

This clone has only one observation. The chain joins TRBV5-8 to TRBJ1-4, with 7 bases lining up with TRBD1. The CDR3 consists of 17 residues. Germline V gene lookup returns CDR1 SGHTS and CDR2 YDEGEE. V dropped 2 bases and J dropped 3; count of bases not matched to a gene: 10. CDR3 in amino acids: CASSFGTVALSNEKLFF. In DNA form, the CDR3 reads TGTGCCAGCAGCTTTGGGACAGTTGCTCTTTCTAATGAAAAACTGTTTTTT.

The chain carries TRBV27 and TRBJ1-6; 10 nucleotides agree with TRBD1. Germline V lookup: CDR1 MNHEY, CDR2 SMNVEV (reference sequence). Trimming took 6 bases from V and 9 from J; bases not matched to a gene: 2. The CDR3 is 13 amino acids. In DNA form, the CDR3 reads TGTGCCAGCAGGTGGGACAGGGGTTCACCCCTCCACTTT. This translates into CASRWDRGSPLHF.

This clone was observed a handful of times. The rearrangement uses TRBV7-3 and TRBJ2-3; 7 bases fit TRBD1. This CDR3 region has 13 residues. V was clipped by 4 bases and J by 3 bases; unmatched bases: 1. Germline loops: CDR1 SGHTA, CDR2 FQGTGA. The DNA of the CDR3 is TGTGCCAGCAGCTCACAGGGGACAGATACGCAGTATTTT. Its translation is CASSSQGTDTQYF. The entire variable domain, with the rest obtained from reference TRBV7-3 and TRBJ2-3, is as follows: GAGVSQTPSNKVTEKGKYVELRCDPISGHTALYWYRQSLGQGPEFLIYFQGTGAADDSGLPNDRFFAVRPEGSVSTLKIQRTERGDSAVYLCASSSQGTDTQYFGPGTRLTVL.

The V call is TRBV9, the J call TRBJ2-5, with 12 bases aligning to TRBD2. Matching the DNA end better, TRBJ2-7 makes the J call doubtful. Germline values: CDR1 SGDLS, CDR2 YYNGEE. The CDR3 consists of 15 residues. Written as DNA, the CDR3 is TGTGCCAGCAGCATCGGACTAGCGGGACACTACGAGCAGTACTTC. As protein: CASSIGLAGHYEQYF.

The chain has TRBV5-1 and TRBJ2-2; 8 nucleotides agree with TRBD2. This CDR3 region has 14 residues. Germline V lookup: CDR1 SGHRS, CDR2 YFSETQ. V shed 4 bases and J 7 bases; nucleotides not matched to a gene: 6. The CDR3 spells CASSRSGSGGELFF. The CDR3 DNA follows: TGCGCCAGCAGCCGGAGCGGGAGTGGCGGGGAGCTGTTTTTT.

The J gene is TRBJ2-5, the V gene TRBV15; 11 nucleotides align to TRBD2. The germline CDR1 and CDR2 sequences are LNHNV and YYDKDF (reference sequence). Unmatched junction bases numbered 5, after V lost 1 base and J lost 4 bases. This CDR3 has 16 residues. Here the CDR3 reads CATSRGASGRTETQYF. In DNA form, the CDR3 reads TGTGCCACCAGCAGAGGGGCTAGCGGGAGGACAGAGACCCAGTACTTC.

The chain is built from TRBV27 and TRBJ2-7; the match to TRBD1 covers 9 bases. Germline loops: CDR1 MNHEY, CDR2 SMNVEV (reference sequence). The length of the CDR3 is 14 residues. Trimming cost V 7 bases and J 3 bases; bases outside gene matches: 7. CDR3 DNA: TGTGCCAGCAAGTTAGAGGGACAGGGCTACGAGCAGTACTTC. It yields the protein CASKLEGQGYEQYF.

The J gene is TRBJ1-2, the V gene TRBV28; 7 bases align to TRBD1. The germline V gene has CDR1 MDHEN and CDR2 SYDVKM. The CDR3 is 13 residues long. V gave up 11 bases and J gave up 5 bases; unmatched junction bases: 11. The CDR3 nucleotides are TGTGCCGGTACCGGGACAGTCCTTTATGGCTACACCTTC. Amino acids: CAGTGTVLYGYTF.

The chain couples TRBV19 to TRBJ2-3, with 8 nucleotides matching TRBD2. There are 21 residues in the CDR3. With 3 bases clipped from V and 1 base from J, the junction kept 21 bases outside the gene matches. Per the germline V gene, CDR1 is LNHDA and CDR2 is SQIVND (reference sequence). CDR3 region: CASSILYPAGGGVKGTDTQYF. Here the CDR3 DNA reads TGTGCCAGTAGTATTTTATACCCCGCGGGGGGAGGGGTGAAGGGCACAGATACGCAGTATTTT. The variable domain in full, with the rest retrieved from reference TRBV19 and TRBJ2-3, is DGGITQSPKYLFRKEGQNVTLSCEQNLNHDAMYWYRQDPGQGLRLIYYSQIVNDFQKGDIAEGYSVSREKKESFPLTVTSAQKNPTAFYLCASSILYPAGGGVKGTDTQYFGPGTRLTVL.

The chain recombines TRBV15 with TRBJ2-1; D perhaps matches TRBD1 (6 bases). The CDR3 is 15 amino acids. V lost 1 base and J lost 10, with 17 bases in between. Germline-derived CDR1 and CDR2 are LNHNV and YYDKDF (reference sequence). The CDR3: CATSRGLDQGPEQFF. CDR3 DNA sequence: TGTGCCACCAGCAGAGGTCTAGATCAGGGGCCGGAGCAGTTCTTC.

The CDR3: CASSPPRQGQETQYF. The CDR3 DNA reads TGTGCCAGCTCACCACCTCGACAGGGCCAAGAGACCCAGTACTTC. V usage is TRBV18 and J usage is TRBJ2-5, with TRBD1 matching 7 bases. Germline V gene data show CDR1 as KGHSH and CDR2 as LQKENI. The length of the CDR3 is 15 residues. Trimming cost V 0 bases and J 1 base; bases outside gene matches: 2.

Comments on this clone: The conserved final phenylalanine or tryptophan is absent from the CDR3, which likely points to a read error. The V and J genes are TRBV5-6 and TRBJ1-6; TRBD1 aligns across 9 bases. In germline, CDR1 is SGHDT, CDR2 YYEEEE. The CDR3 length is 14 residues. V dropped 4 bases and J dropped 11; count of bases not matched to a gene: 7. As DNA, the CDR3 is TGTGCCAGCAGCGGGACAGGGATCTTGGCACCCCTCCACCTT. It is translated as CASSGTGILAPLHL.